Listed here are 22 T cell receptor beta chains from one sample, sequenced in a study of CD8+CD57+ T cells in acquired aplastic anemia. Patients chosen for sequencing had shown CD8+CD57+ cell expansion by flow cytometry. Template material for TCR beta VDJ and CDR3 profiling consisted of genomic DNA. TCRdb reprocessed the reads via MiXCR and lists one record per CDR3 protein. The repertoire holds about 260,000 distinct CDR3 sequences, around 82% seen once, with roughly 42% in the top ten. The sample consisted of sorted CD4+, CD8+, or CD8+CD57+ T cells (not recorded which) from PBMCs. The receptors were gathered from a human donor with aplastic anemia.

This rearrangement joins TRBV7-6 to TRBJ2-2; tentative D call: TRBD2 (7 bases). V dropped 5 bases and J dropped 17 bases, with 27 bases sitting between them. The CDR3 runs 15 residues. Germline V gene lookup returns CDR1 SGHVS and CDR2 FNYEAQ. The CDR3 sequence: CASSPVGRDTSAHFF. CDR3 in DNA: TGTGCCAGCAGCCCAGTAGGGCGGGACACTAGCGCACATTTTTTT. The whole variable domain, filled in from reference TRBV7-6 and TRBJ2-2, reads GAGVSQSPRYKVTKRGQDVALRCDPISGHVSLYWYRQALGQGPEFLTYFNYEAQQDKSGLPNDRFSAERPEGSISTLTIQRTEQRDSAMYRCASSPVGRDTSAHFFGEGSRLTVL.

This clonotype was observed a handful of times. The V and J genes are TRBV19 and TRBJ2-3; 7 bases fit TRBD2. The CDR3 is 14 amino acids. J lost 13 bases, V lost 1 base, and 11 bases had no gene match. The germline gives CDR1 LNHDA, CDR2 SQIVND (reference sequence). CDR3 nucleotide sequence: TGTGCCAGTAGTATAGCGGGGGGTTCCTACAATGAGTATTTT. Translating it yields CASSIAGGSYNEYF.

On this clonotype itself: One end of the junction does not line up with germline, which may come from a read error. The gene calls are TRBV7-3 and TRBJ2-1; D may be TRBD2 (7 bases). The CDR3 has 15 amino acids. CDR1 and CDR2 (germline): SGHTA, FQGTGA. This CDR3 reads CANSLVGGGAYEQFF. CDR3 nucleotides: TGTGCCAACAGCTTAGTCGGTGGGGGGGCGTATGAGCAGTTCTTC.

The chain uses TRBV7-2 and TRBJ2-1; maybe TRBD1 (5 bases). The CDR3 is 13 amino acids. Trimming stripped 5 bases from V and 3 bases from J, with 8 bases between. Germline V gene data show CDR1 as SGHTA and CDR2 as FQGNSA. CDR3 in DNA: TGTGCCAGCAGCCAAAGGGGCTACAATGAGCAGTTCTTC. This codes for CASSQRGYNEQFF.

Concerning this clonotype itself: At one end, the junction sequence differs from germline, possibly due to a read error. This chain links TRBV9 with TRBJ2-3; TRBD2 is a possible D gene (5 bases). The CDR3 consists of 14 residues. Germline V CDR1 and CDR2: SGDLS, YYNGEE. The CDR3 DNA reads TGTGCCAGCAGCGTAGCGGTAGCGCGCGATACGCCGTATTTT. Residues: CASSVAVARDTPYF.

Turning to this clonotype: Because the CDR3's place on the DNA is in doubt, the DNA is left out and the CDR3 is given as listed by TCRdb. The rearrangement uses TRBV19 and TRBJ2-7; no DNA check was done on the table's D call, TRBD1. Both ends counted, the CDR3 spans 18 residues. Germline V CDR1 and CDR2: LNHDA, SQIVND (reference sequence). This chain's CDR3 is CASSMEGEGSAPAFWQYV.

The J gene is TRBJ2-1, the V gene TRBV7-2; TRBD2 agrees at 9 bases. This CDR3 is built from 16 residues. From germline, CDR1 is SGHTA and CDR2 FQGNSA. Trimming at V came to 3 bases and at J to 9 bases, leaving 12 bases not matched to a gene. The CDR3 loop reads CASSLQKSGGSGEQFF. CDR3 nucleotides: TGTGCCAGCAGCTTGCAAAAGAGCGGGGGGAGTGGTGAGCAGTTCTTC.

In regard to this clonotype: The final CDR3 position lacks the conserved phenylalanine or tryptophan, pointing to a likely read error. The CDR3 loop is CASSVEGDALVYAYTV. DNA for the CDR3: TGTGCCAGCAGTGTGGAGGGGGACGCGCTCGTATATGCCTACACCGTC. J is TRBJ1-2 and V is TRBV2; TRBD1 is a possible D gene (6 bases). Germline V CDR1 and CDR2: SNHLY, FYNNEI. The CDR3 sequence is 16 residues long.

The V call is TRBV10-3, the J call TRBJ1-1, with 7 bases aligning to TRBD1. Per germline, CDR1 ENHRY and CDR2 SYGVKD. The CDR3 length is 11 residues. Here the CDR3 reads CTISRGTEAFF. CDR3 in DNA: TGTACAATCAGCAGGGGGACTGAAGCTTTCTTT.

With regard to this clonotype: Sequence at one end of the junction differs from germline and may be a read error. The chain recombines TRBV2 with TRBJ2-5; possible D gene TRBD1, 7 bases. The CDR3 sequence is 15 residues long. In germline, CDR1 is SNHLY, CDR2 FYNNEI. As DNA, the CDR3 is TGTGCCAGCAGCATCAGGGGGGCCGGGATAAAGACGCAGTACTTC. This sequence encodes CASSIRGAGIKTQYF.

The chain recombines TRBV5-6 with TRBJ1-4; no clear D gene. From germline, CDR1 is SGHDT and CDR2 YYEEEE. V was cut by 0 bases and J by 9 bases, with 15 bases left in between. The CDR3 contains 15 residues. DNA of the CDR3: TGTGCCAGCAGCTTGGAGAGGGCCCAGGATCAAAAACTGTTTTTT. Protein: CASSLERAQDQKLFF.

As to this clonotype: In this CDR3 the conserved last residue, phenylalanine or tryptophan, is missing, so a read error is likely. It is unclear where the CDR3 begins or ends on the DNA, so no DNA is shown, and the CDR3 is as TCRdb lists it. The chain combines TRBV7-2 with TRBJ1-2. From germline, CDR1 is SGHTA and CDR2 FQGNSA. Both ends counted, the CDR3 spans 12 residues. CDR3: CASSLGGDGDTH.

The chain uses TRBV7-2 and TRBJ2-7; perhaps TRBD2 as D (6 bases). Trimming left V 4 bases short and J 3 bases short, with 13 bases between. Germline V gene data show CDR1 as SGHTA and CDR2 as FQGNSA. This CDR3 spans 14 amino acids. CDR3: CASSSTSNGYEQYF. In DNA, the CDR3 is TGTGCCAGCAGCTCGACTAGTAACGGCTACGAGCAGTACTTC.

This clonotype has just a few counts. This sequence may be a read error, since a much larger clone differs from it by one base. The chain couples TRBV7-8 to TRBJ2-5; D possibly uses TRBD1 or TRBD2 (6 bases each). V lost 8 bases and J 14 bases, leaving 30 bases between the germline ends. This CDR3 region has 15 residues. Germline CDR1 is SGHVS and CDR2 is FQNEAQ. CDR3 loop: CASGDGGTDTQNFYF. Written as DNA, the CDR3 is TGTGCCAGCGGGGACGGGGGCACAGATACGCAGAATTTTTACTTC.

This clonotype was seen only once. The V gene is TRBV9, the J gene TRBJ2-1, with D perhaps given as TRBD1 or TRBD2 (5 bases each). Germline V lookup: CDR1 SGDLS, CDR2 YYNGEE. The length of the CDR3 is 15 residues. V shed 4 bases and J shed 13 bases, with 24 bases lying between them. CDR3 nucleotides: TGTGCCAGCAGCATAGGGGCGGGTTCGCACAATGTTCAGTTCTTC. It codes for CASSIGAGSHNVQFF.

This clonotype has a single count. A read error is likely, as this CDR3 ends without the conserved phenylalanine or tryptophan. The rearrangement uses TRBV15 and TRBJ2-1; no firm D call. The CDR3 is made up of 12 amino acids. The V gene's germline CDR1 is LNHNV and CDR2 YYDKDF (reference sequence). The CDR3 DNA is TGTGCCAGCAGCCGGACGGGCAATGAGCAGTTCTAC. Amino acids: CASSRTGNEQFY.

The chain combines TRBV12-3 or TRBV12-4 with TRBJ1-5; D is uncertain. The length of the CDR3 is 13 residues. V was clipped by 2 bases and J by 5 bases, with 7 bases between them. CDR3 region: CASSLTSDQPQHF. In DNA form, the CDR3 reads TGTGCCAGCAGTTTAACTTCGGATCAGCCCCAGCATTTT.

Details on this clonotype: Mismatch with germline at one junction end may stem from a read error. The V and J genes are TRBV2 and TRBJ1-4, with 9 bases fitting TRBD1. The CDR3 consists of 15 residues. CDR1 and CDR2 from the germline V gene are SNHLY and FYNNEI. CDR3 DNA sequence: TGTGCCAGCAGGCAAGAGGGGACAGGGAATGAATATCTGTTCTTT. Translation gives CASRQEGTGNEYLFF.

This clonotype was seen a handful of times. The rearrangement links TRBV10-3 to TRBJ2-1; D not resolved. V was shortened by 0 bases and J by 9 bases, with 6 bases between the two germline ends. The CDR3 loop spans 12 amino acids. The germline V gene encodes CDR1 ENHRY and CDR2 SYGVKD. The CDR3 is CAISESLVEQFF. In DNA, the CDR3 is TGTGCCATCAGTGAGTCTCTGGTTGAGCAGTTCTTC.

Written as DNA, the CDR3 is TGTGCCATCACCGCAGCGGGTAGCTACGGGGCCAACGTCCTGACTTTC. This translates into CAITAAGSYGANVLTF. V is TRBV12-3 or TRBV12-4 and J is TRBJ2-6; a weak D match, TRBD2 (6 bases). The V end was cut by 10 bases, the J end by 4 bases, with 20 bases between. The CDR3 runs to 16 residues.

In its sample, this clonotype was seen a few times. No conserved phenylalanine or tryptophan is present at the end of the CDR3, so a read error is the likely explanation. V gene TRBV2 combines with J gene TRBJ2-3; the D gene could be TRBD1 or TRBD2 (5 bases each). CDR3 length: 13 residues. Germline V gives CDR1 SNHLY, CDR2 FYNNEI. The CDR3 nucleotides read TGTGCCAGCGGGGACCTGGGCACAAATACGCAGTATCTT. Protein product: CASGDLGTNTQYL.

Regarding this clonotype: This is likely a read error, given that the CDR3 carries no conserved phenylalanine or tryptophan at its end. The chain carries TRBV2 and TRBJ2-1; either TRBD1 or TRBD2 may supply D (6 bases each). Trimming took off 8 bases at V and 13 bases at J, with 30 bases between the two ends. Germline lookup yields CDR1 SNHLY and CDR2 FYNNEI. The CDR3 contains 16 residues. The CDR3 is CASGDGGGDTQDFQFC. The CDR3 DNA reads TGTGCCAGCGGGGACGGGGGCGGAGACACGCAGGATTTTCAGTTCTGC.